One T cell receptor (beta chain) is described in this entry. Profiling relied on immunoSEQ multiplex PCR, and the TCRdb table lists in-frame clones only, not all of them. This table holds 56,000 or so clones, roughly four fifths found once. The CDR3 runs 13 residues. V lost 1 base and J lost 7, with 11 bases in between. Germline V gene lookup returns CDR1 SNHLY and CDR2 FYNNEI. The data are from a study of OX40 agonist ivuxolimab in advanced cancers. Study in general: The patients received agonistic anti-OX40 (CD134) antibody ivuxolimab.

The source material was CD4+ or CD8+ T cells sorted from blood, sampled in a trial of the OX40 agonist ivuxolimab. The source is an adult with an advanced solid tumor such as melanoma, head and neck, liver or kidney cancer. This chain connects TRBV2 to TRBJ2-7, with a possible D match to TRBD2 (6 bases). CDR3 protein: CASSEGRAREQYF. CDR3 DNA sequence: TGTGCCAGCAGTGAAGGGAGGGCAAGGGAGCAGTACTTC.